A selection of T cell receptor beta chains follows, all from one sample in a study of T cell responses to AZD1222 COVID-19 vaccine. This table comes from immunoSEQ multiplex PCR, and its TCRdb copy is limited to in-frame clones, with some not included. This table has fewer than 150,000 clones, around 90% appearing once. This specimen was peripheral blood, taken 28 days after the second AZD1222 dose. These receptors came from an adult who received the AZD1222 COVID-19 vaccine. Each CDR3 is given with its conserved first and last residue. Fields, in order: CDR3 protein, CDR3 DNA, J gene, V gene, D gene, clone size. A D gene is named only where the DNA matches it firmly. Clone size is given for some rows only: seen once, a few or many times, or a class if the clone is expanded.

CASSYSGSTYEQYF TGTGCCAGCAGTTATAGCGGGTCGACCTACGAGCAGTACTTC TRBJ2-7 TRBV6-2/TRBV6-3 TRBD2 -
CASTTVPSGNTIYF TGTGCCAGCACCACGGTCCCCTCTGGAAACACCATATATTTT TRBJ1-3 TRBV5-4 - -
CASRVTGGTQYF TGTGCCAGCAGGGTGACAGGGGGCACGCAGTATTTT TRBJ2-3 TRBV12-3/TRBV12-4 TRBD1 -
CSVDDRRYGYTF TGCAGCGTTGATGACAGAAGGTATGGCTACACCTTC TRBJ1-2 TRBV29-1 - -
CASRFMGPPDSYTF TGTGCCAGCAGATTCATGGGACCCCCAGACTCCTACACCTTC TRBJ1-2 TRBV5-4 - -
CASSNRKPDPNEAFF TGTGCCAGCAGCAATCGAAAACCGGACCCTAATGAAGCTTTCTTT TRBJ1-1 TRBV21-1 - -
CASSFGTGGEAFF TGTGCCAGCAGTTTCGGGACAGGGGGAGAAGCTTTCTTT TRBJ1-1 TRBV12-3/TRBV12-4 TRBD1 -
CASSHKGLIDGYTF TGCGCCAGCAGCCATAAGGGTTTAATTGATGGCTACACCTTC TRBJ1-2 TRBV4-1 - -
CASLRRFASSYEQYF TGTGCCAGCCTCAGAAGGTTCGCAAGCTCCTACGAGCAGTACTTC TRBJ2-7 TRBV7-3 - few
CASSPHRGRTYEQYF TGCGCCAGCAGCCCACACAGGGGACGTACCTACGAGCAGTACTTC TRBJ2-7 TRBV4-3 TRBD1 -
CASSDSDTGELFF TGTGCCAGCAGTGACTCGGACACCGGGGAGCTGTTTTTT TRBJ2-2 TRBV6-4 - -
CASSLWGGDRATLEQYF TGTGCCAGCAGCTTATGGGGCGGAGACAGAGCCACCCTGGAGCAGTACTTC TRBJ2-7 TRBV7-9 - -
CASSGGQGGKYYGYTF TGCGCCAGCAGCGGGGGACAGGGAGGGAAATACTATGGCTACACCTTC TRBJ1-2 TRBV5-1 TRBD1 few
CASSEDGAPYNSPLHF TGTGCCAGCAGTGAAGATGGCGCACCGTATAATTCACCCCTCCACTTT TRBJ1-6 TRBV2 - many
CASKGGVEQYF TGTGCCAGCAAGGGGGGGGTCGAGCAGTACTTC TRBJ2-7 TRBV28 - -
CASSGQGANEQFF TGTGCCAGCAGTGGACAGGGGGCGAATGAGCAGTTCTTC TRBJ2-1 TRBV6-6 TRBD1 -
CASSLGTEEETQYF TGTGCCAGCAGCCTCGGGACAGAGGAAGAGACCCAGTACTTC TRBJ2-5 TRBV3-1/TRBV3-2 TRBD1 once
CASSLTESSYNEQFF TGTGCCAGCAGCTTAACAGAGAGCTCCTACAATGAGCAGTTCTTC TRBJ2-1 TRBV7-2 - -
CASSLTGDYGYTF TGCGCCAGCAGCTTGACAGGGGACTATGGCTACACCTTC TRBJ1-2 TRBV5-1 TRBD1 -
CSGGRQTGRPYNEQFF TGCAGCGGGGGTAGGCAAACTGGGAGGCCCTACAATGAGCAGTTCTTC TRBJ2-1 TRBV29-1 - -
CATSRGQGAPNYGYTF TGTGCCACCAGCAGAGGACAGGGGGCCCCCAACTATGGCTACACCTTC TRBJ1-2 TRBV15 TRBD1 -
CASSLSDRSYGYTF TGCGCCAGCAGCTTGTCGGATCGCAGCTATGGCTACACCTTC TRBJ1-2 TRBV5-1 - -
CASSPRGGNQPQHF TGTGCCAGCTCACCACGGGGGGGCAATCAGCCCCAGCATTTT TRBJ1-5 TRBV18 - -
CASSLFGTGGYGYTF TGTGCCAGCAGCTTATTTGGGACAGGGGGCTATGGCTACACCTTC TRBJ1-2 TRBV7-9 TRBD1 few
CASSEEGAYTGELFF TGTGCCAGCAGTGAGGAGGGGGCTTACACCGGGGAGCTGTTTTTT TRBJ2-2 TRBV6-1 - -
CASSLEARGLGPQHF TGTGCCAGCAGCTTAGAAGCGCGGGGCCTTGGGCCCCAGCATTTT TRBJ1-5 TRBV7-8 - -
CASSHLAASYNEQFF TGCGCCAGCAGCCACCTAGCGGCCTCCTACAATGAGCAGTTCTTC TRBJ2-1 TRBV4-3 TRBD2 -
CASSLGDRGRNQPQHF TGTGCCAGCAGCTTAGGAGACAGGGGCCGGAATCAGCCCCAGCATTTT TRBJ1-5 TRBV7-9 TRBD1 few
CASSIESNQPQHF TGTGCCAGTAGTATAGAGAGCAATCAGCCCCAGCATTTT TRBJ1-5 TRBV19 - few
CASSQGLNEQFF TGTGCCAGCAGCCAAGGACTAAATGAGCAGTTCTTC TRBJ2-1 TRBV5-4 - -
CASRSEGSYEQYF TGTGCCAGTAGATCAGAGGGCTCGTACGAGCAGTACTTC TRBJ2-7 TRBV19 - -
CASSIDAGVEDYGYTF TGTGCCAGTAGTATAGACGCCGGGGTAGAGGACTATGGCTACACCTTC TRBJ1-2 TRBV19 - -